The subject of this entry is one T cell receptor (beta chain). A sample-barcoded 5' primer and a J-beta primer mix were used in a second PCR of roughly 7 to 12 cycles. TCRdb analysed the 5' RACE reads with MiXCR anew, one entry per CDR3 protein. The sample lists 1,500,000 or so distinct CDR3 sequences; roughly two fifths were seen once. This sample stems from a study of blood T cells in healthy people across ages. Germline loops: CDR1 MNHEY, CDR2 SMNVEV (reference sequence). With V trimmed by 3 bases and J by 0 bases, 2 bases remained unmatched. The CDR3 has 15 amino acids. The receptor was derived from a young woman in good health. The chain carries TRBV27 and TRBJ2-1; 7 nucleotides match TRBD2. The specimen was blood. CDR3 nucleotides: TGTGCCAGCAGTTTTAGCGGGCGCTCCTACAATGAGCAGTTCTTC. It encodes CASSFSGRSYNEQFF.